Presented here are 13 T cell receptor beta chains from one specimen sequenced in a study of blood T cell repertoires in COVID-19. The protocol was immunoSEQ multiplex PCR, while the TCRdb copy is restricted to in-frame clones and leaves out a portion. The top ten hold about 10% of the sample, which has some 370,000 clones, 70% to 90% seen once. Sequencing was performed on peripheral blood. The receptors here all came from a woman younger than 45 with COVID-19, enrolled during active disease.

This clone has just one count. This CDR3 is CASSLAPSGRGISSYNEQFF. The CDR3 DNA is TGTGCCAGCAGCTTAGCTCCTAGCGGGAGAGGGATTAGCTCCTACAATGAGCAGTTCTTC. V gene TRBV7-2 combines with J gene TRBJ2-1, with TRBD2 matching over 10 bases. Germline assignment: CDR1 SGHTA and CDR2 FQGNSA. Trimming removed 0 bases from V and 0 bases from J; junction bases left unmatched: 11. The CDR3 runs to 20 residues.

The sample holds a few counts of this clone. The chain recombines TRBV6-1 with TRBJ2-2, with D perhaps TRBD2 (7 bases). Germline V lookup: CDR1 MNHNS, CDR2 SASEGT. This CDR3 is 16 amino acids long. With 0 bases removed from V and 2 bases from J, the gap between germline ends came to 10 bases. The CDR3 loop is CASSEARGGNTGELFF. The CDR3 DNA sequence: TGTGCCAGCAGTGAAGCGCGCGGGGGCAACACCGGGGAGCTGTTTTTT.

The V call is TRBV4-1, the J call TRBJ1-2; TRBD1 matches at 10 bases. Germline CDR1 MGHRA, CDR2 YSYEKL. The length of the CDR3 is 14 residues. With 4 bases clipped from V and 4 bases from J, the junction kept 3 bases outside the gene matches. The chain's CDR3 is CASSLDRGPYGYTF. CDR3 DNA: TGCGCCAGCAGCCTTGACAGGGGGCCCTATGGCTACACCTTC.

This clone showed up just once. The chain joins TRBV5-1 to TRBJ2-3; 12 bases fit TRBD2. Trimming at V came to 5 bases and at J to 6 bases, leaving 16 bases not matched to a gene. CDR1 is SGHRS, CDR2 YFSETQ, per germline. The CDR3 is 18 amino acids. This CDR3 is CASRERTSGTPAFDTQYF. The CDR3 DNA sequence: TGCGCCAGCAGAGAGCGGACTAGCGGGACGCCGGCCTTTGATACGCAGTATTTT.

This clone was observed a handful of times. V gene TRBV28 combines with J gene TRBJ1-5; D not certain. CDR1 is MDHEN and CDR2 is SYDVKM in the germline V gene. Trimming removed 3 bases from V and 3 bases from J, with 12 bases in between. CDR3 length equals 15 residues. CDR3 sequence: CASSLRLKLNQPQHF. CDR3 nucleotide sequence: TGTGCCAGCAGTTTGAGATTGAAACTCAATCAGCCCCAGCATTTT.

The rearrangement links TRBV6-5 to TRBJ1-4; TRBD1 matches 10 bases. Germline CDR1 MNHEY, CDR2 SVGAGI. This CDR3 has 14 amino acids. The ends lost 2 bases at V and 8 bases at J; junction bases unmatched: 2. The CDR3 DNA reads TGTGCCAGCAGTTACGGGACAGGGGAAGAAAAACTGTTTTTT. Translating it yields CASSYGTGEEKLFF.

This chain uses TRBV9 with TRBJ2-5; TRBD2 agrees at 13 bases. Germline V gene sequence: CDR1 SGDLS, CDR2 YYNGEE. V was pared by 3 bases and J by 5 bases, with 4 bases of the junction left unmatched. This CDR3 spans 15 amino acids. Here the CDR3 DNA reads TGTGCCAGCAGCGACGGACTAGCGGGAGTGGAGACCCAGTACTTC. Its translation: CASSDGLAGVETQYF.

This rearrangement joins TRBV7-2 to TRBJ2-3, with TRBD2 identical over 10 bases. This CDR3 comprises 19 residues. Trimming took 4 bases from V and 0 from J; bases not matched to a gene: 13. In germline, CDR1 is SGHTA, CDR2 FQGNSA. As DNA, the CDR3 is TGTGCCAGCAGCTCCTTAGGTGGGCTAGCGGGAGATAGCACAGATACGCAGTATTTT. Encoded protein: CASSSLGGLAGDSTDTQYF.

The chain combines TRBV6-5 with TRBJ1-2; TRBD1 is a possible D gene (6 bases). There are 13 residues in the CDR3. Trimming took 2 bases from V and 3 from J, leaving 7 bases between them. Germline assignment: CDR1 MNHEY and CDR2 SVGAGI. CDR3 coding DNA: TGTGCCAGCAGTTACACAGGGTACTATGGCTACACCTTC. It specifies CASSYTGYYGYTF.

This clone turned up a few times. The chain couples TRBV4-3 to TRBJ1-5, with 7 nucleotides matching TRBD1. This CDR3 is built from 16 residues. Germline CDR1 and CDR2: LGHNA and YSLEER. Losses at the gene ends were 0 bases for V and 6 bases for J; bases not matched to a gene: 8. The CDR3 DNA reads TGCGCCAGCAGCCAAGATATAGGGGGCATCGGTCAGCCCCAGCATTTT. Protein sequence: CASSQDIGGIGQPQHF.

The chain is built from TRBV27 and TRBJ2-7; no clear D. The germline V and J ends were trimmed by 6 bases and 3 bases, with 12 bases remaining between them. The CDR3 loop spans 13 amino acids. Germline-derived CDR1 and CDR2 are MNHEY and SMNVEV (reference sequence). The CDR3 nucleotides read TGTGCCAGCAGCACTATTTCTGGCTACGAGCAGTACTTC. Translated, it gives CASSTISGYEQYF.

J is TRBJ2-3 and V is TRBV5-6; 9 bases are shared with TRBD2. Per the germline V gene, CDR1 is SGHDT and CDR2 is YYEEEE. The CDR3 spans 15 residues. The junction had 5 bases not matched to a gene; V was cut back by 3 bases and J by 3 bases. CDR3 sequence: CASSSYSGRTDTQYF. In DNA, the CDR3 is TGTGCCAGCAGCTCCTATAGCGGGAGAACAGATACGCAGTATTTT. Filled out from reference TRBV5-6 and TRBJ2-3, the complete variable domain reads DAGVTQSPTHLIKTRGQQVTLRCSPKSGHDTVSWYQQALGQGPQFIFQYYEEEERQRGNFPDRFSGHQFPNYSSELNVNALLLGDSALYLCASSSYSGRTDTQYFGPGTRLTVL.

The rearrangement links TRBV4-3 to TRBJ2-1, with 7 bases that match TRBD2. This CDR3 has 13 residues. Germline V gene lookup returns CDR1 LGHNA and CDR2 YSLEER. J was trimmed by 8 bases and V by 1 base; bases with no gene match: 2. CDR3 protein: CASSQGGGDEQFF. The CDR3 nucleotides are TGCGCCAGCAGCCAAGGTGGGGGGGATGAGCAGTTCTTC.